One sample yielded the 5 T cell receptor beta chains listed below, sequenced in a study of blood T cell repertoires in COVID-19. Profiling relied on immunoSEQ multiplex PCR, and the TCRdb table lists in-frame clones only, not all of them. The sample carries some 100,000 clones, about 86% recorded once. The sequencing sample was made of peripheral blood. The receptor set was obtained from a woman in her 70s with acute or convalescent COVID-19.

The chain combines TRBV4-1 with TRBJ1-6; 7 positions agree with TRBD1. CDR3 length equals 14 residues. Germline CDR1 MGHRA, CDR2 YSYEKL. The junction had 18 bases not matched to a gene; V was cut back by 6 bases and J by 19 bases. The CDR3 DNA is TGCGCCAGCAGAGAAACAACCTCGAGACAGGGTATTCACTTT. This encodes CASRETTSRQGIHF.

The chain has TRBV7-8 and TRBJ2-6, with a weak D call TRBD1 (6 bases). V lost 3 bases and J 0 bases, leaving 18 bases between the germline ends. Per the germline V gene, CDR1 is SGHVS and CDR2 is FQNEAQ. The length of the CDR3 is 19 residues. The CDR3 here is CASSLIGGQLSSGANVLTF. For the CDR3, the DNA is TGTGCCAGCAGCTTGATCGGAGGACAGCTAAGCTCTGGGGCCAACGTCCTGACTTTC. Full variable domain (remainder filled in from reference TRBV7-8 and TRBJ2-6): GAGVSQSPRYKVAKRGQDVALRCDPISGHVSLFWYQQALGQGPEFLTYFQNEAQLDKSGLPSDRFFAERPEGSVSTLKIQRTQQEDSAVYLCASSLIGGQLSSGANVLTFGAGSRLTVL.

This clone was recorded only once. The rearrangement joins TRBV9 to TRBJ2-5; perhaps TRBD2 as D (6 bases). Germline V gene sequence: CDR1 SGDLS, CDR2 YYNGEE. V was trimmed by 0 bases and J by 5 bases, leaving 11 bases between them. This CDR3 contains 14 residues. As DNA, the CDR3 is TGTGCCAGCAGCGTAGTCCCGGGAGAGGAGACCCAGTACTTC. It translates to CASSVVPGEETQYF.

This clone was counted a few times. The V and J genes are TRBV6-6 and TRBJ1-2; D gene uncertain. The ends were cut back, 8 bases at V and 2 bases at J, with 6 bases in the middle. This CDR3 is built from 11 residues. Germline lookup yields CDR1 MNHNY and CDR2 SVGAGI (reference sequence). CDR3 sequence: CASGQNYGYTF. In nucleotides, the CDR3 is TGTGCCAGCGGGCAGAACTATGGCTACACCTTC.

V gene TRBV6-5 combines with J gene TRBJ1-5, with D unclear. The CDR3 has 13 amino acids. Germline loops: CDR1 MNHEY, CDR2 SVGAGI. V lost 6 bases and J 0 bases, leaving 6 bases between the germline ends. The DNA for the CDR3 is TGTGCCAGCAGAGCGAATAGCAATCAGCCCCAGCATTTT. Translated: CASRANSNQPQHF.